This entry describes one T cell receptor (beta chain). Its target is unknown. The entry originates in a study of T cell responses to AZD1222 COVID-19 vaccine. Whole-study results and caveats: Nearly half of spike-specific TCRs reportedly target unmutated variant regions. Every sample of the repertoires postdated the peak T cell response. Seropositive at baseline were only a handful of AZD1222 recipients.

Using immunoSEQ multiplex PCR, the repertoire was profiled, and TCRdb retains in-frame clones only, with some absent. Among more than 100,000 clones listed, approximately 85% were seen once. Germline CDR1 reads SGHTA; CDR2 reads FQGNSA. The V end was cut by 1 base, the J end by 1 base, with 7 bases between. The CDR3 is made up of 14 amino acids. The input for sequencing was peripheral blood, taken 28 days after the second dose of the MenACWY control vaccine. The source of this sequence is an adult who received the MenACWY meningococcal vaccine as a control. This chain joins TRBV7-2 and TRBJ1-1; the D is unclear. In nucleotides, the CDR3 is TGTGCCAGCAGCTTAGGTCCAGCGAACACTGAAGCTTTCTTT. Protein: CASSLGPANTEAFF.